Listed below are T cell receptor beta chains from one sample, sequenced in a study of T cells in Graves' hyperthyroidism and ophthalmopathy. TCRdb reprocessed the multiplex PCR reads via MiXCR and lists one record per CDR3 protein. The profile shows fewer than 550,000 distinct CDR3 sequences, around 22% of them singletons. Sequencing used blood. The origin of the receptors is a woman in her twenties or thirties with Graves' ophthalmopathy. CDR3s include the opening cysteine and the closing phenylalanine or tryptophan. A D gene is named only where the DNA matches it firmly. The size field is filled for only some rows; it gives once, few, many or a size class.

>TRBJ2-7|TRBD1|TRBV5-1|NA
CASTNRDRGSGEQYF
TGCGCCAGCACCAACCGGGACAGGGGATCAGGAGAGCAGTACTTC
>TRBJ2-7|NA|TRBV2|NA
CASSGEIYNEQYF
TGTGCCAGCAGTGGGGAGATCTACAACGAGCAGTACTTC
>TRBJ1-1|NA|TRBV6-1|NA
CASSEVWGATEAFF
TGTGCCAGCAGTGAGGTCTGGGGGGCCACTGAAGCTTTCTTT
>TRBJ1-3|NA|TRBV15|NA
CATKPDRSAGNTIYF
TGTGCCACCAAACCAGACAGAAGCGCTGGAAACACCATATATTTT
>TRBJ1-2|NA|TRBV3-1|NA
CASSRNGGYGYTF
TGTGCCAGCAGTCGTAACGGTGGCTATGGCTACACCTTC
>TRBJ1-2|NA|TRBV28|many
CASSLGQGPYGYTF
TGTGCCAGCAGTTTAGGGCAGGGGCCCTATGGCTACACCTTC
>TRBJ1-1|NA|TRBV20-1|many
CSARASRGTEAFF
TGCAGTGCTAGAGCGAGCAGGGGCACTGAAGCTTTCTTT
>TRBJ1-2|NA|TRBV7-9|many
CASSLVGTANYGYTF
TGTGCCAGCAGCTTAGTAGGGACGGCTAACTATGGCTACACCTTC
>TRBJ1-1|TRBD1|TRBV6-1|NA
CASSGQGENTEAFF
TGTGCCAGCAGCGGACAGGGGGAGAACACTGAAGCTTTCTTT
>TRBJ2-7|TRBD2|TRBV5-4|once
CASSLGFSGSIIPSEQYF
TGTGCCAGCAGCTTGGGTTTTAGCGGGAGCATCATACCGAGCGAGCAGTACTTC
>TRBJ2-5|TRBD2|TRBV12-5|NA
CASGLYSTSGEETQYF
TGTGCTAGTGGTTTGTATAGTACTAGCGGGGAAGAGACCCAGTACTTC
>TRBJ1-2|NA|TRBV12-3/TRBV12-4|NA
CASRGWDGYTF
TGTGCCAGCCGGGGGTGGGATGGCTACACCTTC
>TRBJ1-4|NA|TRBV10-3|NA
CVISESRRQDEKLFF
TGTGTCATCAGTGAGTCCCGCAGACAGGATGAAAAACTGTTTTTT
>TRBJ2-7|NA|TRBV5-1|many
CASSLSPASEQYF
TGCGCCAGCAGCTTATCCCCCGCGTCTGAGCAGTACTTC
>TRBJ2-7|NA|TRBV20-1|NA
CSASAWGTSYEQYF
TGCAGTGCTAGCGCGTGGGGGACTTCCTACGAGCAGTACTTC
>TRBJ2-5|NA|TRBV6-2/TRBV6-3|NA
CASSRTTGEETQYF
TGTGCCAGCAGTCGGACTACCGGGGAGGAGACCCAGTACTTC
>TRBJ2-2|NA|TRBV19|NA
CASIPGTGGTKASGELFF
TGTGCCAGTATCCCCGGGACAGGTGGGACTAAGGCGTCCGGGGAGCTGTTTTTT
>TRBJ2-4|TRBD2|TRBV13|many
CASSNRWPSGGKNIQYF
TGTGCCAGCAGCAACCGGTGGCCTAGCGGGGGGAAAAACATTCAGTACTTC
>TRBJ1-2|NA|TRBV7-2|many
CASSPPSGQTSRYGYTF
TGTGCCAGCAGCCCCCCTTCTGGACAGACCTCGCGCTATGGCTACACCTTC
>TRBJ2-4|NA|TRBV6-1|many
CASGDSRVNIQYF
TGTGCCAGCGGGGATTCACGAGTGAACATTCAGTACTTC
>TRBJ2-5|NA|TRBV20-1|many
CSAHPREEETQYF
TGCAGTGCGCACCCTAGGGAAGAAGAGACCCAGTACTTC
>TRBJ2-3|TRBD2|TRBV5-1|many
CASSWGGSTDTQYF
TGCGCCAGCAGCTGGGGGGGAAGCACAGATACGCAGTATTTT
>TRBJ2-7|NA|TRBV20-1|NA
CSARLSGAYEQYF
TGCAGTGCGAGGTTATCGGGGGCCTACGAGCAGTACTTC
>TRBJ2-7|TRBD1|TRBV2|few
CARPIGTAYEQYF
TGTGCCAGACCAATCGGGACAGCCTACGAGCAGTACTTC
>TRBJ2-2|TRBD1|TRBV7-2|NA
CASSQRGGAGELFF
TGTGCCAGCAGCCAGAGAGGGGGCGCCGGGGAGCTGTTTTTT
>TRBJ1-1|NA|TRBV20-1|many
CSASRVGRNTEAFF
TGCAGTGCTAGCAGGGTGGGGCGGAACACTGAAGCTTTCTTT
>TRBJ2-7|NA|TRBV12-3/TRBV12-4|many
CASSRLTYEQYF
TGTGCCAGCAGCCGTCTTACCTACGAGCAGTACTTC
>TRBJ2-7|NA|TRBV7-2|many
CASSLGHPNSYEQYF
TGTGCCAGCAGCTTAGGACACCCCAACTCCTACGAGCAGTACTTC
>TRBJ2-7|NA|TRBV18|few
CASSPNPGDSSYEQYF
TGTGCCAGCTCACCAAATCCGGGGGATAGCTCCTACGAGCAGTACTTC
>TRBJ1-3|NA|TRBV29-1|many
CSVVGQASGNTIYF
TGCAGCGTTGTCGGCCAGGCTTCTGGAAACACCATATATTTT
>TRBJ1-2|NA|TRBV19|many
CASSINVGYGYTF
TGTGCCAGTAGTATAAATGTGGGCTATGGCTACACCTTC
>TRBJ1-1|NA|TRBV5-1|NA
CASSTAQGLGNTEAFF
TGCGCCAGCAGCACTGCACAGGGTTTAGGGAACACTGAAGCTTTCTTT
>TRBJ2-7|NA|TRBV28|many
CATEGVLSYGQYF
TGTGCCACTGAGGGGGTATTGTCCTACGGGCAGTACTTC
>TRBJ1-2|NA|TRBV5-1|few
CASSPRQNNYGYTF
TGCGCCAGCAGCCCACGACAGAATAACTATGGCTACACCTTC
>TRBJ1-2|NA|TRBV3-1|few
CASSQGDGFYGYTF
TGTGCCAGCAGCCAAGGGGACGGATTCTATGGCTACACCTTC
>TRBJ2-7|NA|TRBV5-1|many
CASSKGIQGLISYEQYF
TGCGCCAGCAGCAAGGGAATACAGGGATTAATATCCTACGAGCAGTACTTC
>TRBJ2-2|NA|TRBV12-3/TRBV12-4|few
CASSSSLGELFF
TGTGCCAGCAGTTCCTCGTTGGGGGAGCTGTTTTTT
>TRBJ2-7|NA|TRBV6-5|NA
CASSVLTDTGTEQYF
TGTGCCAGCAGTGTACTGACAGACACCGGGACCGAGCAGTACTTC
>TRBJ2-7|TRBD1|TRBV4-1|many
CASSPTGGFDEQYF
TGCGCCAGCAGCCCGACAGGGGGCTTCGACGAGCAGTACTTC
>TRBJ2-7|TRBD1|TRBV20-1|NA
CSALRGPGQYYEQYF
TGCAGTGCCCTCCGAGGTCCGGGACAGTACTACGAGCAGTACTTC
>TRBJ1-2|TRBD1|TRBV12-3/TRBV12-4|many
CASSSPQGAIEGYTF
TGTGCCAGCAGTTCGCCACAGGGGGCAATAGAGGGCTACACCTTC
>TRBJ1-5|NA|TRBV19|many
CASRGFRIGNQPQHF
TGTGCCAGCCGGGGCTTTAGGATTGGCAATCAGCCCCAGCATTTT
>TRBJ2-7|NA|TRBV6-1|many
CASSAAARQDLPNLYEQYF
TGTGCCAGCAGTGCCGCCGCCCGACAGGACTTACCGAACCTCTACGAGCAGTACTTC
>TRBJ1-2|TRBD1|TRBV7-2|many
CASSFQGVYGYTF
TGTGCCAGCAGCTTCCAGGGGGTCTATGGCTACACCTTC
>TRBJ2-7|TRBD1|TRBV29-1|many
CSVEGQGGTHEQYF
TGCAGCGTAGAAGGACAGGGAGGAACCCACGAGCAGTACTTC
>TRBJ1-5|NA|TRBV2|many
CASSRQSGQPQHF
TGTGCCAGCAGTAGACAGTCAGGCCAGCCCCAGCATTTT
>TRBJ1-1|NA|TRBV7-3|NA
CASSLQAGRLMNTEAFF
TGTGCCAGCAGCTTACAGGCAGGGAGGTTAATGAACACTGAAGCTTTCTTT
>TRBJ1-2|TRBD1|TRBV7-2|few
CASSLISTGGSGYTF
TGTGCCAGCAGCTTAATCTCGACAGGGGGTTCTGGCTACACCTTC
>TRBJ2-6|TRBD1|TRBV4-3|NA
CASSQGGQGISGTNVLTF
TGCGCCAGCAGCCAGGGGGGACAGGGCATCTCTGGGACCAACGTCCTGACTTTC
>TRBJ2-3|NA|TRBV6-1|many
CASSEWTADTQYF
TGTGCCAGCAGTGAATGGACAGCAGATACGCAGTATTTT
>TRBJ1-2|NA|TRBV20-1|NA
CSATGRWGDGYTF
TGCAGTGCTACAGGACGGTGGGGGGATGGCTACACCTTC
>TRBJ1-3|NA|TRBV12-3/TRBV12-4|many
CASSLTGLSGNTIYF
TGTGCCAGCAGTTTGACAGGCCTCTCTGGAAACACCATATATTTT
>TRBJ1-1|TRBD1|TRBV6-1|many
CASSWTGINTEAFF
TGTGCCAGCAGCTGGACAGGGATTAACACTGAAGCTTTCTTT
>TRBJ1-1|TRBD1|TRBV6-1|many
CASRLQGGTEAFF
TGTGCCAGCAGACTACAGGGGGGCACTGAAGCTTTCTTT
>TRBJ2-5|TRBD1|TRBV5-1|many
CASSPEGTVGETQYF
TGCGCCAGCAGCCCAGAGGGGACAGTAGGAGAGACCCAGTACTTC
>TRBJ1-1|NA|TRBV6-2/TRBV6-3|many
CASSNLVAAYEAFF
TGTGCCAGCAGTAATCTAGTGGCAGCCTATGAAGCTTTCTTT
>TRBJ1-1|NA|TRBV28|NA
CASSLEDGNTEACF
TGTGCCAGCAGTTTAGAGGACGGGAACACTGAAGCTTGCTTT
>TRBJ2-4|TRBD1|TRBV12-3/TRBV12-4|NA
CASSRRQGDFDLAKNIQYF
TGTGCCAGCAGTAGACGACAGGGGGATTTCGATCTAGCCAAAAACATTCAGTACTTC